Below, 11 T cell receptor beta chains from the same sample are listed, as sequenced in a study of CD8 T cells in ankylosing spondylitis. One entry per CDR3 protein results from TCRdb running MiXCR on the 5' RACE reads. The sample yields approximately 300,000 distinct CDR3 sequences, about a fifth seen once. Material for sequencing was blood, either unsorted or a sorted T cell fraction (not recorded which). These receptors were collected from a female donor with ankylosing spondylitis or in good health (not recorded which).

The chain has TRBV7-2 and TRBJ2-1; TRBD2 matches at 9 bases. The germline CDR1 and CDR2 sequences are SGHTA and FQGNSA. The CDR3 extends over 16 amino acids. V was clipped by 1 base and J by 8 bases; unmatched bases: 9. The CDR3 sequence: CASSLGSAGGPDEQFF. The CDR3 nucleotides read TGTGCCAGCAGCTTAGGGTCGGCGGGAGGGCCAGATGAGCAGTTCTTC.

This clonotype was counted ten times or more. The chain employs TRBV7-2 and TRBJ1-2, with 10 bases aligning to TRBD1. The CDR3 contains 14 residues. Per germline, CDR1 SGHTA and CDR2 FQGNSA. V trimming: 3 bases; J trimming: 2 bases; junction bases outside the gene matches: 0. The CDR3 sequence is CASSLGQGNYGYTF. The CDR3, as DNA: TGTGCCAGCAGCTTGGGACAGGGGAACTATGGCTACACCTTC.

This clonotype was observed a handful of times. The chain joins TRBV20-1 to TRBJ2-5; TRBD2 is a possible D gene (7 bases). The CDR3 loop spans 14 amino acids. V dropped 6 bases and J dropped 5 bases, with 19 bases sitting between them. The germline V gene encodes CDR1 DFQATT and CDR2 SNEGSKA (reference sequence). CDR3 coding DNA: TGCAGTGCCCTCCCCGGGTGGGGGGGCGAGACCCAGTACTTC. This gives the protein CSALPGWGGETQYF.

The chain joins TRBV5-5 to TRBJ2-1, with 7 nucleotides matching TRBD2. The ends lost 4 bases at V and 10 bases at J; junction bases unmatched: 8. The CDR3 runs 13 residues. The germline V gene has CDR1 SGHKS and CDR2 YYEKEE (reference sequence). CDR3 DNA: TGTGCCAGCAGCGGAAACGGGCGGGGGGAGCAGTTCTTC. It codes for CASSGNGRGEQFF.

V is TRBV20-1 and J is TRBJ2-1, with D possibly matching TRBD1 (6 bases). The CDR3 loop spans 13 amino acids. From germline, CDR1 is DFQATT and CDR2 SNEGSKA (reference sequence). V was pared by 0 bases and J by 10 bases, with 13 bases between. The CDR3 reads CSAREGASIEQFF. DNA for the CDR3: TGCAGTGCTAGAGAGGGGGCATCGATAGAGCAGTTCTTC.

The chain is built from TRBV19 and TRBJ1-1, with D unresolved. V gave up 4 bases and J gave up 8 bases, with 17 bases separating them. The CDR3 has 14 residues. Germline V CDR1 and CDR2: LNHDA, SQIVND (reference sequence). The CDR3: CASSTAPGSPEAFF. CDR3 nucleotides: TGTGCCAGTAGTACTGCACCAGGTAGTCCCGAAGCTTTCTTT.

The rearrangement joins TRBV7-2 to TRBJ2-7; a possible D gene is TRBD2 (5 bases). This CDR3 contains 15 residues. The V and J ends lost 2 bases and 2 bases respectively, with 13 bases between them. From germline, CDR1 is SGHTA and CDR2 FQGNSA. In DNA form, the CDR3 reads TGTGCCAGCAGCTTACTTCGGACTCCACCCTACGAGCAGTACTTC. Translated: CASSLLRTPPYEQYF.

The table lists this clonotype with a few counts. The chain carries TRBV27 and TRBJ1-1, with 7 bases that match TRBD1. Germline assignment: CDR1 MNHEY and CDR2 SMNVEV (reference sequence). The J segment lost 3 bases and the V segment lost 6 bases, leaving 13 bases of the junction unmatched. The CDR3 loop spans 16 amino acids. The CDR3 here is CASSLEMTGRYTEAFF. As DNA, the CDR3 is TGTGCCAGCAGCCTAGAGATGACAGGGAGGTACACTGAAGCTTTCTTT.

J is TRBJ2-7 and V is TRBV29-1; weak D call: TRBD2 (5 bases). The CDR3 sequence is 12 residues long. V was cut by 2 bases and J by 5 bases, with 10 bases left in between. The germline gives CDR1 SQVTM, CDR2 ANQGSEA. The CDR3 DNA follows: TGCAGCGTTGAAAGGGAGTTCGACGAGCAGTACTTC. This codes for CSVEREFDEQYF.

This rearrangement joins TRBV12-3 or TRBV12-4 to TRBJ1-5, with a tentative D call TRBD1 (5 bases). The CDR3 has 15 residues. The germline V and J ends were trimmed by 4 bases and 4 bases, with 14 bases remaining between them. In DNA, the CDR3 is TGTGCCAGCAGTTCCCCCCTTCAGGGTAATCAGCCCCAGCATTTT. Protein: CASSSPLQGNQPQHF.

This clonotype has ten or more counts. The chain is built from TRBV29-1 and TRBJ2-5, with 8 bases identical to TRBD2. V shed 4 bases and J 1 base; nucleotides not matched to a gene: 5. Germline assignment: CDR1 SQVTM and CDR2 ANQGSEA. This CDR3 region has 14 residues. In DNA, the CDR3 is TGCAGCGTTGTAAGCGGGAGCCTCCAAGAGACCCAGTACTTC. Protein sequence: CSVVSGSLQETQYF.